This paragraph reports one TCR beta chain. Its specificity is not known. This CDR3 contains 15 residues. The V gene's germline CDR1 is MNHNY and CDR2 SVGAGI (reference sequence). V gave up 2 bases and J gave up 1 base; unmatched junction bases: 2. The source of the sample is a study of cytomegalovirus exposure and HLA in healthy donors. Study background: Among approximately 390 genotyped donors, approximately 80% fell in the Caucasian-associated ancestry cluster. The study, taken as a whole, reports: In a later analysis, TCR association rates varied by HLA locus: DRB1 most, HLA-C fewest.

This PCR relied on a set of 60 Vbeta primers and 13 Jbeta primers. Measured with immunoSEQ multiplex PCR; TCRdb has only the in-frame clones, and not every one. The sample has more than 80,000 clones; roughly 80% are singletons. This TCR was sampled from a man between 40 and 49 years old in good health and CMV-seronegative. The gene calls are TRBV6-6 and TRBJ2-3; 8 nucleotides agree with TRBD1. Source material: PBMCs. Here the CDR3 reads CASSYKGQGTDTQYF. The CDR3 DNA is TGTGCCAGCAGTTACAAGGGACAGGGCACAGATACGCAGTATTTT.